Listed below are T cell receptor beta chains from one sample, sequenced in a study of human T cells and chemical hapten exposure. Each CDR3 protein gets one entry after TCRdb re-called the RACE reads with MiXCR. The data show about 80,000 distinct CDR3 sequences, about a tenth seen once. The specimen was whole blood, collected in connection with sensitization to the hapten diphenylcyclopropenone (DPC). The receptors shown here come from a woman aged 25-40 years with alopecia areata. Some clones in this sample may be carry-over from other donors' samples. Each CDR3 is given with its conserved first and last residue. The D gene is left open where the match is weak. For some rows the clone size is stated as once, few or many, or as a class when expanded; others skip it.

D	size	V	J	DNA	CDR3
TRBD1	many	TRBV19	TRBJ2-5	TGTGCCAGTAGTATCTTCGGGACAGGGGCATCGGAGACCCAGTACTTC	CASSIFGTGASETQYF
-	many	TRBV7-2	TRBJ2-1	TGTGCCAGCAGCTTAGGAGGGTGGAATGAGCAGTTCTTC	CASSLGGWNEQFF
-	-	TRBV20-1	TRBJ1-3	TGCAGTGCTAGAGATAGCATCGGAAACACCATATATTTT	CSARDSIGNTIYF
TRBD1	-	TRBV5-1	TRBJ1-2	TGCGCCAGCAGCCTAGGACAGGGATCTAACTATGGCTACACCTTC	CASSLGQGSNYGYTF
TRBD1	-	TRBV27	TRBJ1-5	TGTGCCAGCAAGGGACAGGGGGGCGGTGGGCCCCAGCATTTT	CASKGQGGGGPQHF
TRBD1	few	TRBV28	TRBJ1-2	TGTGCCAGCAGTTTTTTGGACAGGGAGCTCTATGGCTACACCTTC	CASSFLDRELYGYTF
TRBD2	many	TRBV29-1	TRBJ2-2	TGCAGCGTTCCACATAGCGGGAGGGCCGGGGAGCTGTTTTTT	CSVPHSGRAGELFF
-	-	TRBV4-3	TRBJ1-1	TGCGCCAGCAGCCAGGGAAAGAACACTGAAGCTTTCTTT	CASSQGKNTEAFF
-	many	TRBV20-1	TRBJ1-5	TGCAGTGCTCGTGGAAGGGGGGGTCCCCAGCCCCAGCATTTT	CSARGRGGPQPQHF
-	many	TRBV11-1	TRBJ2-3	TGTGCCAGCAGCTCGTGGGACCTCCCAGATACGCAGTATTTT	CASSSWDLPDTQYF
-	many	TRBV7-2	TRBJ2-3	TGTGCCAGCAGCTTAGACGTCGGGGTCATAGATACGCAGTATTTT	CASSLDVGVIDTQYF
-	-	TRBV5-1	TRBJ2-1	TGCGCCAGCAGCTTGACGCCCGGGATATACAATGAGCAGTTCTTC	CASSLTPGIYNEQFF
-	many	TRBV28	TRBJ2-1	TGTGCCAGCAGAAATCGACTGAGAAGAGCTGGCAATGAGCAGTTCTTC	CASRNRLRRAGNEQFF
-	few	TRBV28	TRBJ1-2	TGTGCCAGCACCCCCGGACGAACGACGTATGGCTACACCTTC	CASTPGRTTYGYTF
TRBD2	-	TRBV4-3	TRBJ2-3	TGCGCCAGCAGCCAAGACGGGCGGGGGGATACAGATACGCAGTATTTT	CASSQDGRGDTDTQYF
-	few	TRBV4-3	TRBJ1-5	TGCGCCAGCAGCCGAAGACCTGGGGGGAATCAGCCCCAGCATTTT	CASSRRPGGNQPQHF
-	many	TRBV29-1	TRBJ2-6	TGCAGCGTCGAAGGTCCTGGGGCCAACGTCCTGACTTTC	CSVEGPGANVLTF
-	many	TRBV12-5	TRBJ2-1	TGTGCTAGTGGTTTCGGGCCGGTCTCCTACAATGAGCAGTTCTTC	CASGFGPVSYNEQFF
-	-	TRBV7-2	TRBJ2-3	TGTGCCAGCAGCTTAAACAGGGCGGGAGATACGCAGTATTTT	CASSLNRAGDTQYF
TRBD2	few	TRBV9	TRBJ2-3	TGTGCCAGCAGCCCCAGAGGACTAGCGGGCGATACGCAGTATTTT	CASSPRGLAGDTQYF
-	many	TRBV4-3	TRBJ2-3	TGCGCCAGCAGCCAAGACCTGTCCCCCGTGGGGCGGATGGTGGCGGATACGCAGTATTTT	CASSQDLSPVGRMVADTQYF
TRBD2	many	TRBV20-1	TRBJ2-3	TGCAGTGCTATATCTAGCGGGAGGCCGTATTTT	CSAISSGRPYF
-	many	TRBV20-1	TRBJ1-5	TGCAGTGCTGGGGGCCGCAATCAGCCCCAGCATTTT	CSAGGRNQPQHF
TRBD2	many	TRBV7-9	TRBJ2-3	TGTGCCAGCAGCTACACAGGAGCGGGAGGGGTGCAGTATTTT	CASSYTGAGGVQYF
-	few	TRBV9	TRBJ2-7	TGTGCCAGCAGCCCACCATCCGGGACAAGCTCCTACGAGCAGTACTTC	CASSPPSGTSSYEQYF
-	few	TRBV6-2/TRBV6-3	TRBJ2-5	TGTGCCAGCAGTTATTTCAAGGGAGAAGAGACCCAGTACTTC	CASSYFKGEETQYF
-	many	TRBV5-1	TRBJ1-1	TGCGCCAGCAGCCGCGGGACACCGAACACTGAAGCTTTCTTT	CASSRGTPNTEAFF
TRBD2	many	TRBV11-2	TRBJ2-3	TGTGCCAGCAGCCCAACTAGCGACCTCACAGATACGCAGTATTTT	CASSPTSDLTDTQYF
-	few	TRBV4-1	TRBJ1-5	TGCGCCAGCAGCCAAGCTCCGGGTCAGCCCCAGCATTTT	CASSQAPGQPQHF
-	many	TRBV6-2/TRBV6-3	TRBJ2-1	TGTGCCAGCAGTAAAGGACTTTTTAACTCCTACAATGAGCAGTTCTTC	CASSKGLFNSYNEQFF
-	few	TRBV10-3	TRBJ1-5	TGTGCCATCAGTGAGGTGTATAGCAATCAGCCCCAGCATTTT	CAISEVYSNQPQHF
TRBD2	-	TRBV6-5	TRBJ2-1	TGTGCCAGCAAGATAGCGGGAGGGCGCAATGAGCAGTTCTTC	CASKIAGGRNEQFF
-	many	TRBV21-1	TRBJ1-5	TGTGCCAGCAGCAAAGGGGCGGGTAGGGATCAGCCCCAGCATTTT	CASSKGAGRDQPQHF
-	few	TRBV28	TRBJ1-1	TGTGCCAGCAGTTTATTAGGGCCCATGAACACTGAAGCTTTCTTT	CASSLLGPMNTEAFF
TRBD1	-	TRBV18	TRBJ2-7	TGTGCCAGCTCACCCGGACAGGTCCTCCACGAGCAGTACTTC	CASSPGQVLHEQYF
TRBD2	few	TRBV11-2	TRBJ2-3	TGTGCCAGCAGCTTGCAGCGGGGGGGCCTTGCAGATACGCAGTATTTT	CASSLQRGGLADTQYF
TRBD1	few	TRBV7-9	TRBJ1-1	TGTGCCAGCAGCTCCCCCTCAGGGGGGCGTCAGGGATCTGAAGCTTTCTTT	CASSSPSGGRQGSEAFF
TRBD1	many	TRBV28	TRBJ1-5	TGTGCCAGCAGGCTACCAGGGGGCCATCAGCCCCAGCATTTT	CASRLPGGHQPQHF
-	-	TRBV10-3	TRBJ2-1	TGTGCCGTCGCAGGGCCGGAGAGCTCCTACAATGAGCAGTTCTTC	CAVAGPESSYNEQFF
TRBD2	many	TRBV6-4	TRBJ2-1	TGTGCCAGCAGTGACGGACTAGCGGGTGCTGAGCAGTTCTTC	CASSDGLAGAEQFF
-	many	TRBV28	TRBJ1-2	TGTGCCAGCAGCCGGTATGGCTACACCTTC	CASSRYGYTF
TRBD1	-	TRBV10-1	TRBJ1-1	TGCGCCGGGGACAGGGGAAGAATGAACACTGAAGCTTTCTTT	CAGDRGRMNTEAFF
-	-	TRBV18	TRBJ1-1	TGTGGCAGCTCCACCGACATGAACACTGAAGCTTTCTTT	CGSSTDMNTEAFF
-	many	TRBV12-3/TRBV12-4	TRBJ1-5	TGTGCCAGCAGTTTAAGGGGGACCCATCAGCCCCAGCATTTT	CASSLRGTHQPQHF
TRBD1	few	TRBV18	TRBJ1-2	TGTGCCAGCTCACCACGGACAGGGGGCGCATCTAACTATGGCTACACCTTC	CASSPRTGGASNYGYTF
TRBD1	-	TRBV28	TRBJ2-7	TGTGCCAGCAGTCCGCAGGGACAGGGGGCTCTCGAGCAGTACTTC	CASSPQGQGALEQYF
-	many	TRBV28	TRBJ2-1	TGTGCCAGCAGTCGTATTATTCAGTTCTTC	CASSRIIQFF
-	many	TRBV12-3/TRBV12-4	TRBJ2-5	TGTGCCAGCAGATTCACGGCGGAGACCCAGTACTTC	CASRFTAETQYF
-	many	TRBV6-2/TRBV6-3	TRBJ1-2	TGTGCCAGCAGTTACTCGACAGTTTATGGCTACACCTTC	CASSYSTVYGYTF
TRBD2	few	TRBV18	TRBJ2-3	TGTGCCAGCTCACGCGTTCTTAGCGGGGGGGCCCTTAAAGAAGATACGCAGTATTTT	CASSRVLSGGALKEDTQYF
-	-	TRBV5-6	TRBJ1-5	TGTGCCAGCAGCAGGGGGATTAATCAGCCCCAGCATTTT	CASSRGINQPQHF
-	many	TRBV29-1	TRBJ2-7	TGCAGCGTCGCGTTTGGGACTTTTGACGAGCAGTACTTC	CSVAFGTFDEQYF
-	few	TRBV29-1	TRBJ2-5	TGCAGCGTCCTCAAAGAGACCCAGTACTTC	CSVLKETQYF
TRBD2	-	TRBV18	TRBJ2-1	TGTGCCAGCTCACCCCAGAGACTAGCGGGGGGGCCCCACAATGAGCAGTTCTTC	CASSPQRLAGGPHNEQFF
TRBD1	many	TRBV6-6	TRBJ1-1	TGTGCCAGCAGTTACCCCGGGCAGGGGGCCACTGAAGCTTTCTTT	CASSYPGQGATEAFF